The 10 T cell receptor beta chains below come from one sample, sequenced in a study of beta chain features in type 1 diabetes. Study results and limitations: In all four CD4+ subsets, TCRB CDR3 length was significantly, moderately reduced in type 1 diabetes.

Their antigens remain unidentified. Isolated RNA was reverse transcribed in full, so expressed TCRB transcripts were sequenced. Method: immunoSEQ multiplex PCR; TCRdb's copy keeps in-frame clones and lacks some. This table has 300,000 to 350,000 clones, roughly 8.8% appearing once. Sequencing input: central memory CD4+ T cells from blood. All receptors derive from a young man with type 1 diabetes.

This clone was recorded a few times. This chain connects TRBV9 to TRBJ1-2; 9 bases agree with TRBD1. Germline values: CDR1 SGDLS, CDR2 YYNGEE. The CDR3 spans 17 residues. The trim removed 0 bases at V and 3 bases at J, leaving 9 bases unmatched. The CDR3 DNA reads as TGTGCCAGCAGCGTAGGGGAGGGACAGGGAGGCGACTATGGCTACACCTTC. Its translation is CASSVGEGQGGDYGYTF.

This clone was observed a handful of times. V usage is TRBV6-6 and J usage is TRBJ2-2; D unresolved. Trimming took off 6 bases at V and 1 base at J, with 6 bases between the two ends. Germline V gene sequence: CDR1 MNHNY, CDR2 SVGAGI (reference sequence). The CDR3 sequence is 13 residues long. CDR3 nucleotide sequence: TGTGCCAGCAGCCAGCTGAACACCGGGGAGCTGTTTTTT. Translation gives CASSQLNTGELFF.

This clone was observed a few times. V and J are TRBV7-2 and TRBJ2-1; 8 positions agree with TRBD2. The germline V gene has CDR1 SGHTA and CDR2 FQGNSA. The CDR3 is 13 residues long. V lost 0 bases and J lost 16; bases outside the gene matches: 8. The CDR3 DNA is TGTGCCAGCAGCTTAGCGTCCGGGACTAGTAGATTCTTC. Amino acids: CASSLASGTSRFF.

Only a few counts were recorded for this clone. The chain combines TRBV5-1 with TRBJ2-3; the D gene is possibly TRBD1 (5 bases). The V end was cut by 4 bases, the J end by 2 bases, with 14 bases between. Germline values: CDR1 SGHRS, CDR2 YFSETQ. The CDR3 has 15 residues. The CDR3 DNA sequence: TGCGCCAGCAGCCCGAGCACTGGGGCCACAGATACGCAGTATTTT. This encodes CASSPSTGATDTQYF.

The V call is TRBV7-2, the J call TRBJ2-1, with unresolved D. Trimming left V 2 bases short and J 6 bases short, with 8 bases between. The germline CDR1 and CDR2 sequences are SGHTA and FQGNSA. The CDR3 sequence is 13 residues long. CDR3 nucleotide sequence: TGTGCCAGCAGCTTATTGGCCCCCAATGAGCAGTTCTTC. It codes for CASSLLAPNEQFF.

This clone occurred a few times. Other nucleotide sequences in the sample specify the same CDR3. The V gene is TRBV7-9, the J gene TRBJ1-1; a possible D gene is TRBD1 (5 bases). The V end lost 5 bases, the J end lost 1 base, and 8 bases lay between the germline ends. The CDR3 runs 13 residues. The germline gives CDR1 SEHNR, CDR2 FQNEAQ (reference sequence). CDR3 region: CASSPTGNTEAFF. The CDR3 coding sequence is TGTGCCAGCAGCCCTACAGGGAACACTGAAGCTTTCTTT.

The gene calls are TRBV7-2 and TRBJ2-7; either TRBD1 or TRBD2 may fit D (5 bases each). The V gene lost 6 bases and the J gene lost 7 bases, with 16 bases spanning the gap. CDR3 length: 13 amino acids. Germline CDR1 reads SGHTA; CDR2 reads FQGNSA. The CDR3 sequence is CASSSGPLREQYF. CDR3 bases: TGTGCCAGCAGTTCGGGACCCCTGAGGGAGCAGTACTTC.

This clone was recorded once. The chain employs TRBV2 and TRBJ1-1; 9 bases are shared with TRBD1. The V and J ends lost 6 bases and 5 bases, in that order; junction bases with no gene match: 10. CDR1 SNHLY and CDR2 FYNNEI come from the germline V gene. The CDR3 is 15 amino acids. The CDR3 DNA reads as TGTGCCAGCAGCCTGGCGGGACAGGGAAAGACTGAAGCTTTCTTT. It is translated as CASSLAGQGKTEAFF.

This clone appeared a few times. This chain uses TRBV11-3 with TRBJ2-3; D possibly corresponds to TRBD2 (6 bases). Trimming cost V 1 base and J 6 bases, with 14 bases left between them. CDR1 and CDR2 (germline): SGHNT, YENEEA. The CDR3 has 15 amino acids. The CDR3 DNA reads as TGTGCCAGCAGCTTAGGGGGAGGAGGGGCGGATACGCAGTATTTT. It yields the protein CASSLGGGGADTQYF. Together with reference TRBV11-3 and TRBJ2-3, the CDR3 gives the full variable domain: EAGVVQSPRYKIIEKKQPVAFWCNPISGHNTLYWYLQNLGQGPELLIRYENEEAVDDSQLPKDRFSAERLKGVDSTLKIQPAELGDSAVYLCASSLGGGGADTQYFGPGTRLTVL.

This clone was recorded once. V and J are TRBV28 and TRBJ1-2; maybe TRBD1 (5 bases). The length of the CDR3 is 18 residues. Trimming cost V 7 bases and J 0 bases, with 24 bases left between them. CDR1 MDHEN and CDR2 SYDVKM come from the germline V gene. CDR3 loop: CASTSPPGRPQANYGYTF. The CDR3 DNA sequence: TGTGCCAGCACTTCTCCGCCGGGACGCCCTCAAGCTAACTATGGCTACACCTTC.